Below, 29 T cell receptor beta chains from the same sample are listed, as sequenced in a study of spatial heterogeneity in lung cancer. Time point noted: blood at routine non-recurrence follow-up after resection. TCRdb itself ran the 5' RACE reads through MiXCR, one entry per CDR3 protein. Among roughly 30,000 distinct CDR3 sequences listed, about 10% were seen once. Specimen: PBMCs, collected at follow-up. These receptors originate from a female donor with early-stage non-small cell lung cancer.

There are many counts of this clonotype. The gene calls are TRBV4-3 and TRBJ2-2; D not certain. Per the germline V gene, CDR1 is LGHNA and CDR2 is YSLEER. The length of the CDR3 is 13 residues. The V end was cut by 4 bases, the J end by 5 bases, with 8 bases between. The CDR3 region has the DNA TGCGCCAGCAGCCCTCGGAGAACCGGGGAGCTGTTTTTT. It translates to CASSPRRTGELFF.

This clonotype was picked up many times. The chain uses TRBV9 and TRBJ2-1; TRBD2 matches at 9 bases. Germline assignment: CDR1 SGDLS and CDR2 YYNGEE. With V trimmed by 0 bases and J by 5 bases, 3 bases remained unmatched. The CDR3 contains 15 residues. The CDR3 bases are TGTGCCAGCAGCGTAGGCGGGGGGGCGCACAATGAGCAGTTCTTC. It codes for CASSVGGGAHNEQFF.

The table lists this clonotype with many counts. V is TRBV11-2 and J is TRBJ2-2; TRBD1 is a possible D gene (5 bases). The CDR3 totals 14 residues. V gave up 5 bases and J gave up 11 bases, with 18 bases separating them. Germline V gene data show CDR1 as SGHAT and CDR2 as FQNNGV. The CDR3 bases are TGTGCCAGCAGCCTCGACAGTGATCTAGGAGAGCTGTTTTTT. It yields the protein CASSLDSDLGELFF.

In this sample, this clonotype is medium-sized. The rearrangement uses TRBV28 and TRBJ1-1, with 7 bases that match TRBD1. The CDR3 runs to 15 residues. The junction had 17 bases not matched to a gene; V was cut back by 6 bases and J by 10 bases. In germline, CDR1 is MDHEN, CDR2 SYDVKM. CDR3 protein: CASSSPTGRQLGAFF. The DNA of the CDR3 is TGTGCCAGCAGCTCGCCGACAGGGAGGCAGCTTGGAGCTTTCTTT.

V gene TRBV11-2 combines with J gene TRBJ2-7; TRBD1 matches 7 bases. CDR3 length: 14 amino acids. Germline loops: CDR1 SGHAT, CDR2 FQNNGV. Unmatched junction bases numbered 6, after V lost 5 bases and J lost 2 bases. The CDR3 reads CASSTWDSTYEQYF. The DNA for the CDR3 is TGTGCCAGCAGCACCTGGGACAGCACCTACGAGCAGTACTTC.

There are many counts of this clonotype. Here the CDR3 reads CASSLRQDHTEAFF. The CDR3 nucleotides are TGTGCCAGCTCACTAAGACAGGACCACACTGAAGCTTTCTTT. The V and J genes are TRBV18 and TRBJ1-1; weak D call: TRBD1 (6 bases). The germline V gene has CDR1 KGHSH and CDR2 LQKENI. The V gene lost 4 bases and the J gene lost 3 bases, with 12 bases spanning the gap. The CDR3 runs to 14 residues.

There are many counts of this clonotype. The rearrangement links TRBV5-6 to TRBJ2-7; 10 nucleotides line up with TRBD1. The CDR3 loop spans 14 amino acids. The germline V gene has CDR1 SGHDT and CDR2 YYEEEE. With 2 bases clipped from V and 6 bases from J, the junction kept 5 bases outside the gene matches. CDR3 amino acids: CASSFRQGASEQYF. In DNA form, the CDR3 reads TGTGCCAGCAGCTTCCGACAGGGGGCGAGCGAGCAGTACTTC.

This clonotype occurred a few times. The gene calls are TRBV7-9 and TRBJ2-3; weak D call: TRBD1 (7 bases). This CDR3 spans 17 amino acids. The V gene's germline CDR1 is SEHNR and CDR2 FQNEAQ (reference sequence). V gave up 5 bases and J gave up 0 bases, with 18 bases separating them. The CDR3 loop reads CASSPGGSGASTDTQYF. In nucleotides, the CDR3 is TGTGCCAGCAGCCCAGGGGGGTCGGGGGCCAGCACAGATACGCAGTATTTT.

This clonotype was counted many times. The CDR3 is CATSDAGGLNNEQFF. The CDR3 DNA reads as TGTGCCACCAGTGACGCGGGGGGGCTTAACAATGAGCAGTTCTTC. The genes are TRBV24-1 and TRBJ2-1, with TRBD2 identical over 9 bases. The trim removed 4 bases at V and 5 bases at J, leaving 5 bases unmatched. Germline assignment: CDR1 KGHDR and CDR2 SFDVKD. CDR3 length equals 15 residues.

This clonotype was detected only a few times. This chain uses TRBV3-1 with TRBJ2-1; no clear D gene. V was shortened by 2 bases and J by 2 bases, with 10 bases between the two germline ends. The CDR3 loop spans 15 amino acids. Looked up from germline, CDR1 is LGHDT and CDR2 is YNNKEL (reference sequence). The CDR3 DNA is TGTGCCAGCAGCCAAAGAAGTGAAGCCTACAATGAGCAGTTCTTC. Amino acid sequence: CASSQRSEAYNEQFF.

This clonotype has ten or more counts. The chain links TRBV6-2 or TRBV6-3 to TRBJ2-2; D is perhaps TRBD1 or TRBD2 (5 bases each). This CDR3 region has 16 residues. V was pared by 0 bases and J by 0 bases, with 8 bases between. CDR1 MNHEY and CDR2 SVGEGT come from the germline V gene. CDR3 DNA: TGTGCCAGCAGTTACTCCCGGGGACCGAACACCGGGGAGCTGTTTTTT. Translating it yields CASSYSRGPNTGELFF.

This chain connects TRBV7-9 to TRBJ2-7; the match to TRBD1 covers 10 bases. This CDR3 contains 15 residues. Germline V gene sequence: CDR1 SEHNR, CDR2 FQNEAQ (reference sequence). J gave up 3 bases and V 5 bases, and 7 bases lay outside the gene matches. CDR3 DNA: TGTGCCAGCAGCGAAAAGACAGGGGGCATCTACGAGCAGTACTTC. Translating it yields CASSEKTGGIYEQYF.

V usage is TRBV29-1 and J usage is TRBJ1-2, with 9 positions matching TRBD1. Trimming at V came to 5 bases and at J to 3 bases, leaving 1 base not matched to a gene. The germline CDR1 and CDR2 sequences are SQVTM and ANQGSEA. This CDR3 region has 12 residues. CDR3 coding DNA: TGCAGCGTTCGACAGGGGGACTATGGCTACACCTTC. Residues: CSVRQGDYGYTF.

This clonotype has at least ten counts. This chain connects TRBV30 to TRBJ2-2; possibly TRBD1 for D (6 bases). This CDR3 has 15 amino acids. Trimming left V 0 bases short and J 8 bases short, with 16 bases between. Germline loops: CDR1 GTSNPN, CDR2 SVGIG (reference sequence). The DNA for the CDR3 is TGTGCCTGGAGTGTAACCCTGAGGGGGAGTGGGGAGCTGTTTTTT. It translates to CAWSVTLRGSGELFF.

This clonotype was observed at least ten times. The chain has TRBV19 and TRBJ1-5; 9 bases are a match to TRBD1. The V gene's germline CDR1 is LNHDA and CDR2 SQIVND (reference sequence). This CDR3 is 13 amino acids long. After removal of 7 bases from V and 7 bases from J, the junction contained 5 bases not matched to a gene. The CDR3 DNA is TGTGCCAGTACACAGGGGGCCGGGCAGCCCCAGCATTTT. Its translation: CASTQGAGQPQHF.

In its sample, this clonotype was seen once. V and J are TRBV15 and TRBJ1-2; the D gene is possibly TRBD1 (5 bases). Trimming left V 1 base short and J 1 base short, with 19 bases between. Per germline, CDR1 LNHNV and CDR2 YYDKDF (reference sequence). CDR3 length equals 18 residues. Here the CDR3 DNA reads TGTGCCACCAGCAGAGCTCTTGGGCAGGGCGGGGATAACTATGGCTACACCTTC. It specifies CATSRALGQGGDNYGYTF.

This chain links TRBV28 with TRBJ1-1; 9 bases agree with TRBD1. Trimming removed 3 bases from V and 3 bases from J; junction bases left unmatched: 2. The CDR3 runs 14 residues. Germline V gives CDR1 MDHEN, CDR2 SYDVKM. The CDR3 loop is CASSLGQGHTEAFF. For the CDR3, the DNA is TGTGCCAGCAGTTTGGGACAGGGTCACACTGAAGCTTTCTTT.

The V and J genes are TRBV7-9 and TRBJ2-3; D not certain. Trimming shortened V by 6 bases and J by 3 bases, and 7 bases separated the two germline ends. The CDR3 sequence is 12 residues long. Germline V gives CDR1 SEHNR, CDR2 FQNEAQ (reference sequence). The CDR3 region has the DNA TGTGCCAGCAGTGACGCAACAGATACGCAGTATTTT. Its protein product is CASSDATDTQYF.

This clonotype was found a few times. The V and J genes are TRBV10-3 and TRBJ2-3; D remains unclear. Germline V gene data show CDR1 as ENHRY and CDR2 as SYGVKD. The CDR3 has 14 amino acids. Deletions cut 3 bases from V and 2 bases from J, with 9 bases between. Here the CDR3 DNA reads TGTGCCATCAGTGAAGGCAGGTCCACAGATACGCAGTATTTT. As protein: CAISEGRSTDTQYF.

The sample holds a few counts of this clonotype. V gene TRBV6-2 or TRBV6-3 combines with J gene TRBJ2-5; 8 positions match TRBD1. The CDR3 has 14 amino acids. Unmatched junction bases numbered 8, after V lost 5 bases and J lost 6 bases. Per the germline V gene, CDR1 is MNHEY and CDR2 is SVGEGT. The CDR3: CASSRDRSVKTQYF. The CDR3 DNA reads TGTGCCAGCAGTCGGGACAGGTCTGTTAAGACCCAGTACTTC.

This clonotype has a count of ten or more. The V call is TRBV12-3 or TRBV12-4, the J call TRBJ2-5, with D possibly TRBD2 on 6 matching bases. This CDR3 spans 15 amino acids. V was shortened by 3 bases and J by 2 bases, with 13 bases between the two germline ends. CDR3 residues: CASSFGGLGQETQYF. DNA of the CDR3: TGTGCCAGCAGTTTCGGGGGTCTGGGGCAAGAGACCCAGTACTTC.

This clonotype was picked up many times. The rearrangement joins TRBV27 to TRBJ1-1; D call uncertain. Germline CDR1 and CDR2: MNHEY and SMNVEV (reference sequence). Trimming removed 8 bases at V and 4 bases at J, with 17 bases between. The CDR3 is made up of 14 amino acids. CDR3 nucleotide sequence: TGTGCCAGCCACTCCACGGGGAGGATCACTGAAGCTTTCTTT. Its translation is CASHSTGRITEAFF.

V gene TRBV30 combines with J gene TRBJ2-7; D could derive from TRBD1 or TRBD2 (5 bases each). The CDR3 is made up of 14 amino acids. Trimming shortened V by 1 base and J by 5 bases, and 15 bases separated the two germline ends. The germline V gene has CDR1 GTSNPN and CDR2 SVGIG (reference sequence). In DNA form, the CDR3 reads TGTGCCTGGAGTGACCCAGAGGGGTCGGACGAGCAGTACTTC. It encodes CAWSDPEGSDEQYF.

This clonotype was seen ten or more times. The CDR3 loop reads CASSLVGATDTQYF. The CDR3 DNA sequence: TGTGCCAGCAGCTTAGTGGGGGCCACAGATACGCAGTATTTT. V gene TRBV7-9 combines with J gene TRBJ2-3; possibly TRBD1 for D (6 bases). Trimming shortened V by 1 base and J by 2 bases, and 7 bases separated the two germline ends. Germline V lookup: CDR1 SEHNR, CDR2 FQNEAQ (reference sequence). The CDR3 totals 14 residues.

This clonotype occurred many times. The chain recombines TRBV20-1 with TRBJ2-3; 10 bases fit TRBD1. J lost 4 bases, V lost 5 bases, and 12 bases had no gene match. CDR3 length: 16 amino acids. Germline V gene data show CDR1 as DFQATT and CDR2 as SNEGSKA (reference sequence). CDR3 DNA sequence: TGCAGTGCTGATCTCCGGGACAGGGGAGAGGCAGATACGCAGTATTTT. Translation: CSADLRDRGEADTQYF.

This clonotype was detected only a few times. The rearrangement uses TRBV2 and TRBJ1-5; perhaps TRBD1 as D (5 bases). The CDR3 runs to 14 residues. The germline V gene encodes CDR1 SNHLY and CDR2 FYNNEI. V lost 1 base, J lost 7 bases, and 11 bases lay in between. The CDR3 DNA sequence: TGTGCCAGCAGTGAAGGGGGGTTCAGACAGCCCCAGCATTTT. Protein sequence: CASSEGGFRQPQHF.

There are a few counts of this clonotype. The chain combines TRBV20-1 with TRBJ2-5; D not certain. CDR1 is DFQATT and CDR2 is SNEGSKA in the germline V gene (reference sequence). The CDR3 contains 13 residues. The CDR3 DNA follows: TGCAGCACACAACAGCCGTACCAAGAGACCCAGTACTTC. This codes for CSTQQPYQETQYF.

The chain combines TRBV5-4 with TRBJ2-3; 16 bases line up with TRBD2. After removal of 4 bases from V and 1 base from J, the junction contained 6 bases not matched to a gene. Germline-derived CDR1 and CDR2 are SGHNT and YYREEE (reference sequence). The CDR3 spans 18 residues. The CDR3 nucleotides read TGTGCCAGCAGCCCGGGACTAGCGGGGGGGCACCGCACAGATACGCAGTATTTT. Protein sequence: CASSPGLAGGHRTDTQYF.

This clonotype was detected many times. The V gene is TRBV6-2 or TRBV6-3, the J gene TRBJ1-2; a possible D gene is TRBD1 (5 bases). Germline CDR1 reads MNHEY; CDR2 reads SVGEGT. The CDR3 totals 17 residues. Trimming removed 2 bases from V and 5 bases from J, with 21 bases in between. The CDR3, as DNA: TGTGCCAGCAGTTACAGTCCGGGAGAGGCCGGGGGGTATGGCTACACCTTC. The encoded protein is CASSYSPGEAGGYGYTF.